A single count supports the clone carrying this T cell receptor (beta chain). V lost 5 bases and J lost 8; bases outside the gene matches: 6. The CDR3 runs to 13 residues. Germline V gene data show CDR1 as SGHVS and CDR2 as FQNEAQ. The data were taken from a study of technical replicates of blood from several donors. TCRdb's table, derived via immunoSEQ multiplex PCR, lists solely in-frame clones and lacks some. The sample has 95,000 to 100,000 clones; around 95% are singletons. Sequencing was performed on T cells isolated from PBMCs. The TCR was taken from a human donor in good health. This chain connects TRBV7-8 to TRBJ2-1; 7 nucleotides line up with TRBD1. CDR3 sequence reads: CASSLDRVHEQFF. DNA of the CDR3: TGTGCCAGCAGCCTAGACAGGGTTCATGAGCAGTTCTTC.